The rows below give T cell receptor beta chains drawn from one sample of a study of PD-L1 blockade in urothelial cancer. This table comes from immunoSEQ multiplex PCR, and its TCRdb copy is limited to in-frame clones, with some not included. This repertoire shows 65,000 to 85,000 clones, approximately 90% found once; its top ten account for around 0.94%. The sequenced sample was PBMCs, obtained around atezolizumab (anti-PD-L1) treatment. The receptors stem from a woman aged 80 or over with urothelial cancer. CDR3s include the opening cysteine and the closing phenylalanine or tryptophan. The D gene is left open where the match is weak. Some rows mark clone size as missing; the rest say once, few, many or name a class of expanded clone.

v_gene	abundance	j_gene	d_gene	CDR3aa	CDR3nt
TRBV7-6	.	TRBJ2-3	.	CASSLGPGSDTQYF	TGTGCCAGCAGCTTGGGGCCAGGGTCAGATACGCAGTATTTT
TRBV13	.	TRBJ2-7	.	CASSLGQGRSYEQYF	TGTGCCAGCAGCTTAGGCCAGGGCCGGTCCTACGAGCAGTACTTC
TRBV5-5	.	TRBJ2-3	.	CASSLASQGTDTQYF	TGTGCCAGCAGCTTAGCTTCCCAAGGCACAGATACGCAGTATTTT
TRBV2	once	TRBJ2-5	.	CASCRDFETQYF	TGTGCCAGCTGTCGGGATTTCGAGACCCAGTACTTC
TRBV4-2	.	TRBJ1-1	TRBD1	CASSPSRGGASPEAFF	TGTGCCAGCAGCCCGTCGAGAGGGGGCGCATCTCCTGAAGCTTTCTTT
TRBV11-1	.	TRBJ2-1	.	CASRKAAGEVYEQFF	TGTGCCAGCAGGAAGGCTGCTGGGGAGGTGTATGAGCAGTTCTTC
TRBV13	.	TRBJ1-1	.	CASSPLARSTEAFF	TGTGCCAGCAGTCCCCTTGCCCGGTCGACTGAAGCTTTCTTT
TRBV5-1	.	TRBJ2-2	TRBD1	CASSSRTGGLSTGELFF	TGCGCCAGCAGCTCGCGGACAGGGGGACTAAGCACCGGGGAGCTGTTTTTT
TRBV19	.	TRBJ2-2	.	CASSITGTSNTGELFF	TGTGCCAGTAGTATAACCGGGACTTCGAACACCGGGGAGCTGTTTTTT
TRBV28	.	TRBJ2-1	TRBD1	CASSLTGFEQFF	TGTGCCAGCAGCTTGACAGGGTTTGAGCAGTTCTTC
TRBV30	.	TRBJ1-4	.	CAWSPLRFGGRAFGNEKLFF	TGTGCCTGGAGTCCCCTTCGTTTTGGGGGCAGGGCTTTTGGTAATGAAAAACTGTTTTTT
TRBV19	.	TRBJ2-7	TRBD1	CASSIGGTGVYEQYF	TGTGCCAGTAGTATAGGGGGGACAGGGGTCTACGAGCAGTACTTC
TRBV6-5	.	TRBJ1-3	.	CASSYRTTGNTIYF	TGTGCCAGCAGTTACAGGACAACTGGAAACACCATATATTTT
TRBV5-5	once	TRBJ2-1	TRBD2	CASSFTSGSYNEQFF	TGTGCCAGCAGCTTTACTAGCGGCTCCTACAATGAGCAGTTCTTC
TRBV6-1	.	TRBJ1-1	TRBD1	CASSELGTENTEAFF	TGTGCCAGCAGTGAGCTTGGGACAGAGAACACTGAAGCTTTCTTT
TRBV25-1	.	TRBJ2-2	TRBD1	CASSEWGTGDTGELFF	TGTGCCAGCAGTGAATGGGGGACAGGGGACACCGGGGAGCTGTTTTTT
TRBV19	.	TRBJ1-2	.	CASLAGPGYYGYTF	TGTGCCAGTCTCGCGGGGCCAGGTTACTATGGCTACACCTTC
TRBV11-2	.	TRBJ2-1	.	CASSPGTRPLNEQFF	TGTGCCAGCAGCCCAGGAACGAGACCCCTAAATGAGCAGTTCTTC
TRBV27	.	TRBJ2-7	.	CAQRRRDPYEQYF	TGTGCCCAGAGGCGGCGGGATCCGTACGAGCAGTACTTC
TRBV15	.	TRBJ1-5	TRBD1	CATSRVPHRGQAQHF	TGTGCCACCAGCAGAGTCCCGCACAGGGGTCAAGCCCAGCATTTT
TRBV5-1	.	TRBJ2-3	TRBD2	CASSGREGLGTDTQYF	TGCGCCAGCAGTGGGCGGGAGGGCCTAGGCACAGATACGCAGTATTTT
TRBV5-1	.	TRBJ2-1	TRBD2	CASSLGTSGMYNEQFF	TGCGCCAGCAGCTTGGGGACTAGCGGGATGTACAATGAGCAGTTCTTC
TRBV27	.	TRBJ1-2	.	CASSLHGFSNYGYTF	TGTGCCAGCAGTTTACATGGCTTTTCTAACTATGGCTACACCTTC
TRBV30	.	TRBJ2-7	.	CAWSPPQGFRFHEQYF	TGTGCCTGGAGTCCACCCCAAGGATTCAGGTTCCACGAGCAGTACTTC
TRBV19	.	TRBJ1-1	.	CASSIGTGKTEAFF	TGTGCCAGTAGTATAGGCACAGGGAAGACTGAAGCTTTCTTT
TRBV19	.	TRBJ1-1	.	CASSLDRRAFF	TGTGCCAGTAGCCTCGACAGAAGAGCTTTCTTT